This T cell receptor beta chain was sequenced in a study of T cells of healthy individuals. MiXCR, run by TCRdb on the 5' RACE reads, gives a single entry per CDR3 protein. Of 53,000 or so distinct CDR3 sequences in the sample, 14% to 15% were seen once. The germline V gene has CDR1 MRHNA and CDR2 SNTAGT. The CDR3 totals 15 residues. The V gene end was trimmed by 2 bases and the J gene end by 2 bases; junction bases not matched to a gene: 1. The rearrangement uses TRBV6-4 and TRBJ2-3, with 10 bases that match TRBD2. The receptor comes from a human donor in good health. CDR3 amino acids: CASSDGTSDTDTQYF. The CDR3 region has the DNA TGTGCCAGCAGTGACGGGACTAGCGACACAGATACGCAGTATTTT.